The TCR beta chain under discussion was sequenced for a study of radiation and T cells in renal cell carcinoma. Study-level background: Nephrectomy followed 15 Gy stereotactic body radiation by 4 weeks. Study-wide findings and caveats: From baseline, blood top tumor clonotypes peaked at 2 weeks post-radiation.

The sample's time point: blood 2 weeks post-SBRT. Treatment in this sample: 15 Gy SBRT to primary tumor, nephrectomy 4 weeks later. After SBRT, blood was collected at 2 and 4 weeks, plus baseline. Clear cell pathology was present in this patient's renal cell carcinoma. On this clone: Antigen specificity is unknown.

The CDR3 consists of 16 residues. Unmatched junction bases numbered 10, after V lost 4 bases and J lost 2 bases. The germline CDR1 and CDR2 sequences are LNHDA and SQIVND (reference sequence). The protocol was immunoSEQ multiplex PCR, while the TCRdb copy is restricted to in-frame clones and leaves out a portion. Of some 120,000 clones listed, 88% were seen once; the top ten hold 5% to 6.5%. The sequencing used blood, collected from a patient whose treatment included radiotherapy and nephrectomy. This receptor was obtained from a woman aged 70-85 years with renal cell carcinoma. The chain uses TRBV19 and TRBJ1-2; 7 positions agree with TRBD1. The CDR3 here is CASSTQVPTGNYGYTF. DNA of the CDR3: TGTGCCAGTAGTACCCAAGTTCCGACAGGGAACTATGGCTACACCTTC.